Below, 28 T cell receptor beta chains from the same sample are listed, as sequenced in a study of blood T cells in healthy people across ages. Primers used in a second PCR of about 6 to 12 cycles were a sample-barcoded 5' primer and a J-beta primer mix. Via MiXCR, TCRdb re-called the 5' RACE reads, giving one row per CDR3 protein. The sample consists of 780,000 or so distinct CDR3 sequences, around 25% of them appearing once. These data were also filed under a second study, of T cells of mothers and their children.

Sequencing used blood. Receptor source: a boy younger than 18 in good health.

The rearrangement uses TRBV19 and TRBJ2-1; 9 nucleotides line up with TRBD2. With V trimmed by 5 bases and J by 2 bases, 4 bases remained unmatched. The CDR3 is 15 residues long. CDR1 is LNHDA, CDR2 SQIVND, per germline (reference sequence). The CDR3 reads CASSLAGSAYNEQFF. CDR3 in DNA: TGTGCCAGTAGTCTAGCGGGGAGCGCCTACAATGAGCAGTTCTTC. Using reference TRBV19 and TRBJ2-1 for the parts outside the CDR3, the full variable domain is DGGITQSPKYLFRKEGQNVTLSCEQNLNHDAMYWYRQDPGQGLRLIYYSQIVNDFQKGDIAEGYSVSREKKESFPLTVTSAQKNPTAFYLCASSLAGSAYNEQFFGPGTRLTVL.

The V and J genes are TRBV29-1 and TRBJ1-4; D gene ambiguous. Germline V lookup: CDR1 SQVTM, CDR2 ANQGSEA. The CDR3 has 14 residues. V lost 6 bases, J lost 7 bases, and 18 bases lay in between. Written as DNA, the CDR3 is TGCAGCGTCGGACGACCCGCCTGGGGTGAAAAACTGTTTTTT. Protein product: CSVGRPAWGEKLFF. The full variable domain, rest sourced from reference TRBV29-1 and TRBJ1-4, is SAVISQKPSRDICQRGTSLTIQCQVDSQVTMMFWYRQQPGQSLTLIATANQGSEATYESGFVIDKFPISRPNLTFSTLTVSNMSPEDSSIYLCSVGRPAWGEKLFFGSGTQLSVL.

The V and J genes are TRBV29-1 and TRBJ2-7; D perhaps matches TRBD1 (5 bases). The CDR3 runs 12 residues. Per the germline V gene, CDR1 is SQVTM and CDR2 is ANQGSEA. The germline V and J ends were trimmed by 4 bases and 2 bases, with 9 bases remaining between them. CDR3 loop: CSVVVDTYEQYF. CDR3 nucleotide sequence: TGCAGCGTTGTGGTGGACACCTACGAGCAGTACTTC.

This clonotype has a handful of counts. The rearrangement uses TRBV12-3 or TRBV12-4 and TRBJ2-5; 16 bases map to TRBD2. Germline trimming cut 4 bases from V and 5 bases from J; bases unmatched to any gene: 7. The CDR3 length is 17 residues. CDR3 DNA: TGTGCCAGCAGTTATGGGACTAGCGGGGGGGCCCTGGAGACCCAGTACTTC. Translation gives CASSYGTSGGALETQYF.

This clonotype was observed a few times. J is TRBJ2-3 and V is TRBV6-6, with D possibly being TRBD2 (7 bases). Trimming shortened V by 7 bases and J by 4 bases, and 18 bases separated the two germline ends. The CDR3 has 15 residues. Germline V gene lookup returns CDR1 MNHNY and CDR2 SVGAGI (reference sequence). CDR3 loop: CASIPSWGGADTQYF. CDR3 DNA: TGTGCCAGCATCCCGTCATGGGGGGGCGCAGATACGCAGTATTTT.

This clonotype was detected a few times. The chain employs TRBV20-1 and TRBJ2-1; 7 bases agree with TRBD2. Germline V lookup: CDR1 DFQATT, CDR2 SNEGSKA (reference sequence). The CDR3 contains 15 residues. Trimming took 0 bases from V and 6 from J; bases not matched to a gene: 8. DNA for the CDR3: TGCAGTGCTAGAGATTCCGGACTAGACGCCAATGAGCAGTTCTTC. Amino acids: CSARDSGLDANEQFF.

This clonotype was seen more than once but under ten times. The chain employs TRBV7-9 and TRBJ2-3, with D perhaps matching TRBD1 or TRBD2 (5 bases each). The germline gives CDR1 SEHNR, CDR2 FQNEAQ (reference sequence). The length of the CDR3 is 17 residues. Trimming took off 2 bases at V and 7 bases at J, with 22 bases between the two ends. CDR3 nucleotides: TGTGCCAGCAGCTTACGCCGAGGGACCGGGGCGGTATATACGCAGTATTTT. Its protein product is CASSLRRGTGAVYTQYF. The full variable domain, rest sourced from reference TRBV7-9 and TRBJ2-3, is DTGVSQNPRHKITKRGQNVTFRCDPISEHNRLYWYRQTLGQGPEFLTYFQNEAQLEKSRLLSDRFSAERPKGSFSTLEIQRTEQGDSAMYLCASSLRRGTGAVYTQYFGPGTRLTVL.

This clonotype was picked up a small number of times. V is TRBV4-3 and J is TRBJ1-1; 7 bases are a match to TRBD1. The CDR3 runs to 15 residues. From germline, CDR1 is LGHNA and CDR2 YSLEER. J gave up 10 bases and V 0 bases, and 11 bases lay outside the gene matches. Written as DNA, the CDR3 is TGCGCCAGCAGCCAAGATATGCCAGGGGGGGTTAGAGCTTTCTTT. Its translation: CASSQDMPGGVRAFF.

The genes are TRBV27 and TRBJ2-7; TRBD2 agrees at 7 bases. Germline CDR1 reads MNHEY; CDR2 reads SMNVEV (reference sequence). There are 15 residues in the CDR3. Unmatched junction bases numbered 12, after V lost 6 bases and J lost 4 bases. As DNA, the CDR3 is TGTGCCAGCAGATATGAGGGAGGGACCTCTTACGAGCAGTACTTC. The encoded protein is CASRYEGGTSYEQYF.

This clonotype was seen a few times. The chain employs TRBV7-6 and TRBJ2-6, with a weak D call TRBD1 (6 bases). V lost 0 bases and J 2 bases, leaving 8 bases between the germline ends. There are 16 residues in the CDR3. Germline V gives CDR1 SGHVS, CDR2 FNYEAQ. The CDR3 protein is CASSLAQGPGANVLTF. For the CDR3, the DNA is TGTGCCAGCAGCTTAGCGCAGGGGCCTGGGGCCAACGTCCTGACTTTC.

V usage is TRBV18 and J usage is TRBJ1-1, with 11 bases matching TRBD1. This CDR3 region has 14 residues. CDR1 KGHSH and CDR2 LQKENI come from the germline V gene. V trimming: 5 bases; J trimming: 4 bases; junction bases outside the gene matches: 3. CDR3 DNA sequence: TGTGCCAGCTCATCGGGACAGGGGGTCACTGAAGCTTTCTTT. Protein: CASSSGQGVTEAFF.

The CDR3 DNA follows: TGCAGTGCTAGAGCCCCGGACAGCAACACTGAAGCTTTCTTT. It specifies CSARAPDSNTEAFF. V and J are TRBV20-1 and TRBJ1-1; D might be TRBD1 (6 bases). Germline-derived CDR1 and CDR2 are DFQATT and SNEGSKA (reference sequence). The CDR3 sequence is 14 residues long. Between the trimmed V and J ends, which lost 1 base and 2 bases, there was a span of 11 bases.

CDR3 nucleotides: TGTGCCAGCAGCTTAACTCGGGGGGGCATGTATGAGCAGTTCTTC. Residues: CASSLTRGGMYEQFF. The rearrangement uses TRBV7-3 and TRBJ2-5; 8 positions match TRBD2. The J call may be mistaken, given a closer DNA end match to TRBJ2-1. Germline CDR1 and CDR2: SGHTA and FQGTGA. The CDR3 covers 15 residues.

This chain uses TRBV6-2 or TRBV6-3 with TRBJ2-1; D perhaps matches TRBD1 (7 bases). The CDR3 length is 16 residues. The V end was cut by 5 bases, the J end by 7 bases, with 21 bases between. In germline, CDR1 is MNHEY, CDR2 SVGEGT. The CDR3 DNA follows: TGTGCCAGCAGTCCCAGGGGGGCAGGGAAGGAGAATGAGCAGTTCTTC. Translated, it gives CASSPRGAGKENEQFF.

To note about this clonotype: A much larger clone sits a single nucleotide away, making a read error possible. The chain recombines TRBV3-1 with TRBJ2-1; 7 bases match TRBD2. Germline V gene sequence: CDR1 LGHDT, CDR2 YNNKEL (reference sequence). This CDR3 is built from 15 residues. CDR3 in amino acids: CASSRRTRTTNERFF. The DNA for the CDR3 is TGTGCCAGCAGCCGTCGGACTAGAACCACCAATGAGCGGTTCTTC.

CDR3 DNA: TGTGCCAGCAGTCGGGACAGTCTGACTAATGAAAAACTGTTTTTT. The encoded protein is CASSRDSLTNEKLFF. The rearrangement links TRBV7-9 to TRBJ1-4; 7 bases agree with TRBD1. V trimming: 6 bases; J trimming: 2 bases; junction bases outside the gene matches: 6. Germline V gene sequence: CDR1 SEHNR, CDR2 FQNEAQ (reference sequence). This CDR3 spans 15 amino acids.

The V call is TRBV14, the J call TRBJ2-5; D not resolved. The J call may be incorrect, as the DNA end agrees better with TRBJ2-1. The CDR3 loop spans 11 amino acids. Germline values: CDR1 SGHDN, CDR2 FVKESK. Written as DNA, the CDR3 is TGTGCCAGCAGCCAAGGGTGGCAGCAGTTCTTC. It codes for CASSQGWQQFF.

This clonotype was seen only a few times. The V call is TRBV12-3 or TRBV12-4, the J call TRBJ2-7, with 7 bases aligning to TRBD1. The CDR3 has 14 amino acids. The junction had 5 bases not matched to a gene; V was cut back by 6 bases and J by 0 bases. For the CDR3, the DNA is TGTGCCAGCAGGGAACAGGGGCTCTCCTACGAGCAGTACTTC. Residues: CASREQGLSYEQYF.

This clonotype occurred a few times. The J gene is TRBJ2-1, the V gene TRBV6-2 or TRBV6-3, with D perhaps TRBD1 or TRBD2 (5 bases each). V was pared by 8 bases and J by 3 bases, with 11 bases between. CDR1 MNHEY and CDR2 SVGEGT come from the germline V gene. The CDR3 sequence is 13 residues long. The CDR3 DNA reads TGTGCCAGCCGGGACGAGAGCTACAATGAGCAGTTCTTC. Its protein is CASRDESYNEQFF.

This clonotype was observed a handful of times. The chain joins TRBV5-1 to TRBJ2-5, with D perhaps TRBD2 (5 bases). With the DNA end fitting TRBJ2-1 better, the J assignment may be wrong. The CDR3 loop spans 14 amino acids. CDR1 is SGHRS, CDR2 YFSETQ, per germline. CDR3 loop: CASSLVGGQVEQFF. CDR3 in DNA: TGCGCCAGCAGCTTGGTTGGCGGGCAGGTAGAGCAGTTCTTC.

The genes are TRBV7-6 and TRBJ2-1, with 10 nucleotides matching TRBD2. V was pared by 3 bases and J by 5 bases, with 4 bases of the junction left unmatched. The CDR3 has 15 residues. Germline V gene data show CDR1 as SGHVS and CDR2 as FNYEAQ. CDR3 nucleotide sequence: TGTGCCAGCAGCTTCCTCGGACTAGCGGACAATGAGCAGTTCTTC. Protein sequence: CASSFLGLADNEQFF.

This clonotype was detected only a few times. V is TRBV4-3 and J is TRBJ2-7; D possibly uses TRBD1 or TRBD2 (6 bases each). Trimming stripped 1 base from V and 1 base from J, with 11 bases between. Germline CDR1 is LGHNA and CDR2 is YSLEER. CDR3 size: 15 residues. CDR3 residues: CASSQARGQSYEQYF. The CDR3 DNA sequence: TGCGCCAGCAGCCAAGCCCGGGGGCAGTCCTACGAGCAGTACTTC.

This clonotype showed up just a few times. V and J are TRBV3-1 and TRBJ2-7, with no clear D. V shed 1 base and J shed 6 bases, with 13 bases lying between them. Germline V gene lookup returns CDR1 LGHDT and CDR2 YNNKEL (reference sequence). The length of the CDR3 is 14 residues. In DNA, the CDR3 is TGTGCCAGCAGCCAAGGGGCCGGCGGTGGCGAGCAGTACTTC. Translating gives CASSQGAGGGEQYF.

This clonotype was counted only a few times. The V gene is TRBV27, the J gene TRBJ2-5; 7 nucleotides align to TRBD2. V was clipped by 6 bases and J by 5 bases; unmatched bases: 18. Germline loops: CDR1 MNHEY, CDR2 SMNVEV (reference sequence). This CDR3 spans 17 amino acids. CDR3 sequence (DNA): TGTGCCAGCAGCCCTAGGGTGTGGGAGGGCCGGGGTGAGACCCAGTACTTC. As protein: CASSPRVWEGRGETQYF.

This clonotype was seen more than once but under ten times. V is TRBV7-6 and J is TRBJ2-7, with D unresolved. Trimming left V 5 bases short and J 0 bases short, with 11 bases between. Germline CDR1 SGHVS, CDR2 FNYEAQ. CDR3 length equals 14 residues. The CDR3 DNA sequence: TGTGCCAGCAGCGAAGACGGTAGCTCCTACGAGCAGTACTTC. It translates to CASSEDGSSYEQYF.

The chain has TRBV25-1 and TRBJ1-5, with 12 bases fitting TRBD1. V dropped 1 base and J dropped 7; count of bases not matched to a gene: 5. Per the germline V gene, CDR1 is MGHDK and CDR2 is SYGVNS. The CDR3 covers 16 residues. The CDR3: CASSESGTGGIQPQHF. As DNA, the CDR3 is TGTGCCAGCAGTGAATCTGGGACAGGGGGCATACAGCCCCAGCATTTT.

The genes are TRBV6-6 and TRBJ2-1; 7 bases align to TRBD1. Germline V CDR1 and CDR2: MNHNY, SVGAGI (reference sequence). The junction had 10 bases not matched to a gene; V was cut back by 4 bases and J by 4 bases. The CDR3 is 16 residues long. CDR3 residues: CASSSLPTGRYNEQFF. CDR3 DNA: TGTGCCAGCAGTTCCCTCCCGACAGGGCGATACAATGAGCAGTTCTTC.

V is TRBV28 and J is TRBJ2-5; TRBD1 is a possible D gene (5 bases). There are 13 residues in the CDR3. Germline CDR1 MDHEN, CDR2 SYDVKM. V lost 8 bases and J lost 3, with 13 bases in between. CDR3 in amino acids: CASRVGVKETQYF. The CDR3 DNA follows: TGTGCCAGCCGAGTAGGGGTCAAAGAGACCCAGTACTTC. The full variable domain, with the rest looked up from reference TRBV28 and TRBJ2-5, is DVKVTQSSRYLVKRTGEKVFLECVQDMDHENMFWYRQDPGLGLRLIYFSYDVKMKEKGDIPEGYSVSREKKERFSLILESASTNQTSMYLCASRVGVKETQYFGPGTRLLVL.